What follows are 13 T cell receptor beta chains derived from one specimen sequenced in a study of blood T cell repertoires in COVID-19. Clones were sequenced by immunoSEQ multiplex PCR, and TCRdb holds only the in-frame ones, with some missing. Here the sample spans 310,000 or so clones, around 90% being singletons. Material: peripheral blood. These TCRs come from a man aged 50-59 years with active or convalescent COVID-19.

The chain couples TRBV30 to TRBJ2-7; a possible D gene is TRBD1 (6 bases). The CDR3 consists of 12 residues. CDR1 and CDR2 (germline): GTSNPN, SVGIG (reference sequence). The CDR3 is CAGQRSSYEQYF. DNA of the CDR3: TGTGCGGGACAACGAAGCTCCTACGAGCAGTACTTC.

This clone was picked up one time. The chain uses TRBV7-2 and TRBJ2-4, with D tentatively TRBD1 (5 bases). The CDR3 sequence is 12 residues long. In germline, CDR1 is SGHTA, CDR2 FQGNSA. The V and J ends lost 0 bases and 11 bases respectively, with 8 bases between them. This CDR3 reads CASSLAGVFQYF. The CDR3, as DNA: TGTGCCAGCAGCTTAGCAGGGGTCTTTCAGTACTTC.

The CDR3 spells CASSPDRLYGYTF. Here the CDR3 DNA reads TGTGCCAGCTCACCAGACAGGTTGTATGGCTACACCTTC. V usage is TRBV18 and J usage is TRBJ1-2; tentative D call: TRBD1 (6 bases). V was pared by 2 bases and J by 5 bases, with 9 bases between. The CDR3 is 13 residues long. The germline CDR1 and CDR2 sequences are KGHSH and LQKENI. The whole variable domain, remainder taken from reference TRBV18 and TRBJ1-2, is NAGVMQNPRHLVRRRGQEARLRCSPMKGHSHVYWYRQLPEEGLKFMVYLQKENIIDESGMPKERFSAEFPKEGPSILRIQQVVRGDSAAYFCASSPDRLYGYTFGSGTRLTVV.

This chain joins TRBV28 and TRBJ1-1; 9 nucleotides match TRBD1. From germline, CDR1 is MDHEN and CDR2 SYDVKM. The CDR3 length is 17 residues. Trimming took 7 bases from V and 2 from J; bases not matched to a gene: 14. In DNA form, the CDR3 reads TGTGCCAGCACCCCCTACCCCGGACAGGGGACAAACACTGAAGCTTTCTTT. It is translated as CASTPYPGQGTNTEAFF. Looking up the rest from reference TRBV28 and TRBJ1-1 gives the full variable domain: DVKVTQSSRYLVKRTGEKVFLECVQDMDHENMFWYRQDPGLGLRLIYFSYDVKMKEKGDIPEGYSVSREKKERFSLILESASTNQTSMYLCASTPYPGQGTNTEAFFGQGTRLTVV.

CDR3 nucleotides: TGCGCCAGCAGCGAACGTCCAGGGAAGGAGACTGAAGCTTTCTTT. It specifies CASSERPGKETEAFF. The rearrangement links TRBV5-1 to TRBJ1-1; the D gene is possibly TRBD1 (5 bases). Germline CDR1 is SGHRS and CDR2 is YFSETQ. The CDR3 sequence is 15 residues long. V dropped 4 bases and J dropped 5 bases, with 18 bases sitting between them.

The chain carries TRBV6-2 or TRBV6-3 and TRBJ2-1; 8 nucleotides line up with TRBD2. V was pared by 3 bases and J by 4 bases, with 14 bases of the junction left unmatched. Germline CDR1 reads MNHEY; CDR2 reads SVGEGT. The CDR3 covers 18 residues. This chain's CDR3 is CASSYSPILAVPYNEQFF. The CDR3 DNA reads as TGTGCCAGCAGTTATTCCCCTATACTAGCGGTACCGTACAATGAGCAGTTCTTC.

This chain uses TRBV3-1 (or the pseudogene TRBV3-2) with TRBJ2-1; a weak D match, TRBD2 (5 bases). The CDR3 loop spans 11 amino acids. The V and J ends lost 3 bases and 9 bases respectively, with 6 bases between them. CDR1 LGHDT and CDR2 YNNKEL come from the germline V gene (reference sequence). The CDR3 here is CASSHSGEQFF. The CDR3 bases are TGTGCCAGCAGCCACAGCGGTGAGCAGTTCTTC.

Comment on this clone: The sample carries other DNA sequences with the same CDR3. The rearrangement uses TRBV30 and TRBJ1-5; 7 bases are shared with TRBD1. Trimming cost V 1 base and J 4 bases; bases outside gene matches: 1. Germline CDR1 GTSNPN, CDR2 SVGIG (reference sequence). This CDR3 contains 13 residues. This chain's CDR3 is CAWSATGNQPQHF. DNA for the CDR3: TGTGCCTGGAGTGCGACAGGGAATCAGCCCCAGCATTTT. Supplemented by reference TRBV30 and TRBJ1-5, the full variable domain reads SQTIHQWPATLVQPVGSPLSLECTVEGTSNPNLYWYRQAAGRGLQLLFYSVGIGQISSEVPQNLSASRPQDRQFILSSKKLLLSDSGFYLCAWSATGNQPQHFGDGTRLSIL.

The V and J genes are TRBV10-1 and TRBJ1-2; D unresolved. V was cut by 6 bases and J by 4 bases, with 27 bases left in between. The CDR3 consists of 18 residues. The germline gives CDR1 WNHNN, CDR2 SYGVQD (reference sequence). The CDR3 DNA reads TGCGCCAGCAGCCCACTTTGGTGCCGGACTACTATTACCTATGGCTACACCTTC. Translating gives CASSPLWCRTTITYGYTF.

The chain links TRBV6-6 to TRBJ1-4, with a tentative D call TRBD1 (5 bases). This CDR3 has 14 amino acids. The germline gives CDR1 MNHNY, CDR2 SVGAGI (reference sequence). The V end was cut by 5 bases, the J end by 2 bases, with 9 bases between. The CDR3 spells CASSGGLTNEKLFF. CDR3 sequence (DNA): TGTGCCAGCAGTGGGGGACTGACTAATGAAAAACTGTTTTTT.

The rearrangement links TRBV2 to TRBJ1-3, with unresolved D. Germline V CDR1 and CDR2: SNHLY, FYNNEI. The V end was cut by 6 bases, the J end by 1 base, with 13 bases between. The CDR3 totals 15 residues. The CDR3 coding sequence is TGTGCCAGCAGCCGCGACTTCAATTCTGGAAACACCATATATTTT. Its protein is CASSRDFNSGNTIYF.

V and J are TRBV28 and TRBJ2-7; 8 positions agree with TRBD2. Germline values: CDR1 MDHEN, CDR2 SYDVKM. The V and J ends lost 5 bases and 3 bases, in that order; junction bases with no gene match: 12. This CDR3 comprises 16 residues. The CDR3 region is CASSRPLGGRYYEQYF. As DNA, the CDR3 is TGTGCCAGCAGTCGCCCCTTGGGCGGGAGGTACTACGAGCAGTACTTC.

The V and J genes are TRBV7-6 and TRBJ2-2; 11 bases agree with TRBD2. With V trimmed by 2 bases and J by 0 bases, 11 bases remained unmatched. This CDR3 region has 20 residues. Germline V gene lookup returns CDR1 SGHVS and CDR2 FNYEAQ. The CDR3 nucleotides read TGTGCCAGCAGCTTAAAGATGCTAGCGGGGGGTTCGGCGAACACCGGGGAGCTGTTTTTT. Its translation is CASSLKMLAGGSANTGELFF. Full variable domain (rest looked up from reference TRBV7-6 and TRBJ2-2): GAGVSQSPRYKVTKRGQDVALRCDPISGHVSLYWYRQALGQGPEFLTYFNYEAQQDKSGLPNDRFSAERPEGSISTLTIQRTEQRDSAMYRCASSLKMLAGGSANTGELFFGEGSRLTVL.